This T cell receptor beta chain was profiled in a study of T cells in localized non-small cell lung cancer. General study points: Highest T cell clonality was seen in uninvolved adjacent lung, surpassing that measured in tumor. In the blood, greater T cell density corresponded to longer overall survival. Appearing in adjacent lung were a median approximately 60 of the top 100 tumor clones.

This CDR3 is built from 15 residues. Between the trimmed V and J ends, which lost 0 bases and 5 bases, there was a span of 11 bases. CDR1 is LGHNA and CDR2 is YSLEER in the germline V gene. Generated by immunoSEQ multiplex PCR, the TCRdb table keeps only in-frame clones and is missing some. The sample carries 20,000 to 25,000 clones, less than 95% recorded once. Note on this clone: Its antigen is as yet unknown.

This sequence was found in a woman aged 35-75 years with stage I lung adenocarcinoma. The chain links TRBV4-3 to TRBJ1-5; a weak D match, TRBD1 (5 bases). This specimen was peripheral blood, taken before any cancer treatment. This chain's CDR3 is CASSQDTGVDQPQHF. CDR3 bases: TGCGCCAGCAGCCAAGATACGGGGGTGGATCAGCCCCAGCATTTT.